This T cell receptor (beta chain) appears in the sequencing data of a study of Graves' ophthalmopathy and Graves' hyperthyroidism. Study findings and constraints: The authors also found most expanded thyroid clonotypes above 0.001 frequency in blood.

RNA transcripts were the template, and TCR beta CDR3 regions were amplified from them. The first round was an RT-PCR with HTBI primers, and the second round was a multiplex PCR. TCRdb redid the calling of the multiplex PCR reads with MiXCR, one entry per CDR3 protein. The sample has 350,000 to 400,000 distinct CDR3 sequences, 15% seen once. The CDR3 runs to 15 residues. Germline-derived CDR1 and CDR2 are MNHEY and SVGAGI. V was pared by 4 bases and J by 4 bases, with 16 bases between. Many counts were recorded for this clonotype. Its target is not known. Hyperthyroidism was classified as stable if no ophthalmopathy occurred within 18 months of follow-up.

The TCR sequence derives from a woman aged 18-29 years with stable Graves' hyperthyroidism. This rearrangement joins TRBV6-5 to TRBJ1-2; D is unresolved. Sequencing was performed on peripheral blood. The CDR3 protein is CASSSRAAQTYGYTF. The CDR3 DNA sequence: TGTGCCAGCAGTTCCCGGGCAGCTCAAACCTATGGCTACACCTTC.